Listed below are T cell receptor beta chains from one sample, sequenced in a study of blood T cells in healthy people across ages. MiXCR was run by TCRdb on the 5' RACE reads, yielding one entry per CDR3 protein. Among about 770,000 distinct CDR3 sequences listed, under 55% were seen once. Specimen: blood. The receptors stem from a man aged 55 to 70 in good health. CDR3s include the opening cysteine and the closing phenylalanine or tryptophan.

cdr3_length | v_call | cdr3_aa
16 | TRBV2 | CASSESPGQPNQPQHF
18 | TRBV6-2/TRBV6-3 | CASSYSGQGAWSNQPQHF
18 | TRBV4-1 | CASSQAALTGSNNSPLHF
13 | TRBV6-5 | CASSYSGGLGYTF
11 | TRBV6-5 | CASKRQGEQYF
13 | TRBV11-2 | CASSLPDTYGYTF
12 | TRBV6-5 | CASSSDRADQYF
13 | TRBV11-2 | CASSWAPTYEQYF
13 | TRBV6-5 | CASGSSYFGGYTF
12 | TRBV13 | CASSFPRNEQYF
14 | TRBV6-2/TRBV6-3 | CASTRDWAREKLFF
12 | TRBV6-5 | CATGLTGEKLFF
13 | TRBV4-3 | CASSGAYNEKLFF
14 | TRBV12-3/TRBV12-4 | CATQTGTGNYGYTF
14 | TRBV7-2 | CASSLAGDQETQYF
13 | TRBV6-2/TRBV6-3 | CASSSPNSHEQFF
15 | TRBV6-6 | CASSYSQGTTDTQYF
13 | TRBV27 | CASSFYATDTQYF